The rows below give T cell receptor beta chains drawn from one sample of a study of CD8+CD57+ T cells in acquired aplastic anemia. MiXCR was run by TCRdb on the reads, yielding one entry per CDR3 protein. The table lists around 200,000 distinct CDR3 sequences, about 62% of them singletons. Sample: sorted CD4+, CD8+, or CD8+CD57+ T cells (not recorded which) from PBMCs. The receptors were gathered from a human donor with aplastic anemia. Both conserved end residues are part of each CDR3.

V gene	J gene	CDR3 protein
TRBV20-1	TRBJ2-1	CSARSLAGGSHEQFF
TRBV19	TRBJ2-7	CASRAGGPPSYEQYF
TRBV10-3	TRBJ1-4	CAISQLLGATNEKLFF
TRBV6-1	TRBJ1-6	CASSEAHRGGSPLHF
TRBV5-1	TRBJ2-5	CASSEAGAGETQYF
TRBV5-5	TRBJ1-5	CAISEPGQPQHF
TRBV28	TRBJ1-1	CASTHSQKEAFF
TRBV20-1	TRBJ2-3	CSVGLAGVMGTDTQYF
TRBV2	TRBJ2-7	CASSAGLSAYEQYF
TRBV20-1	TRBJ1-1	CSAREGPTEAFF
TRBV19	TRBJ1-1	CASSNRGNTEAFF
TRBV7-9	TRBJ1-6	CASSLGGGLSSYNSPLHF
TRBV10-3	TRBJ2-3	CAISGQGEPDTQYF
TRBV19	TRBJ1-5	CASSIAWDQPQHF
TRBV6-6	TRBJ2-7	CASNRGLGPYEQYF
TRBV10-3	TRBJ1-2	CAILNRGNYGYTF
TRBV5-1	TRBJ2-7	CASSSSGGISYEQYF
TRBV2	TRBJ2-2	CASSATGRTGELFF
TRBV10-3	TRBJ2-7	CAIRTTGVAYEQYF
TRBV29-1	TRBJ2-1	CSTKEGGAYNEQFF
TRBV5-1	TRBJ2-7	CASSLQGQGYEQYF
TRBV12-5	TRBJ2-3	CASSPRDTQYF
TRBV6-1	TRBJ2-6	CASSRDSGTTISGANVLTF
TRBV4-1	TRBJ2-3	CASSQDFGSTDTQYF